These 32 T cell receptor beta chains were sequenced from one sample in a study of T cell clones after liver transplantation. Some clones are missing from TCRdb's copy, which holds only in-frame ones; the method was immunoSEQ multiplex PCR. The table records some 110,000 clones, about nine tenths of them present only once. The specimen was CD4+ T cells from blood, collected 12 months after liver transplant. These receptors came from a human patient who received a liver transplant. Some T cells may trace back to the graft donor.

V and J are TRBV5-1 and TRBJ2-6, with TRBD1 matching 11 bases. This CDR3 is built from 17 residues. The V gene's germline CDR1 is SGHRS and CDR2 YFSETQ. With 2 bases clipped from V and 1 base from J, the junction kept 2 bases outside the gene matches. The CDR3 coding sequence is TGCGCCAGCAGCTTCGGACAGGGGGCATCTGGGGCCAACGTCCTGACTTTC. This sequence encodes CASSFGQGASGANVLTF.

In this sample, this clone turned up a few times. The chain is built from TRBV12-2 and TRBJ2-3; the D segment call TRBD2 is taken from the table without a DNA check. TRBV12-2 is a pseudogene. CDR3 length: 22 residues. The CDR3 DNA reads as TGTGCAAGTCGCTTAGGTGGCGGTATGGTAGCGGGAGTGAACCTTAGCACAGATACGCAGTATTTT. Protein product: CASRLGGGMVAGVNLSTDTQYF.

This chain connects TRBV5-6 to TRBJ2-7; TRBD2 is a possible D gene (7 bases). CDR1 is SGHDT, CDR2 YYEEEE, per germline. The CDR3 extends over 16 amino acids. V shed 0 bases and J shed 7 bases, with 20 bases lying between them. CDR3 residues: CASSLAGLGGRYEQYF. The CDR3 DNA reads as TGTGCCAGCAGCTTGGCAGGACTAGGGGGTCGATATGAGCAGTACTTC.

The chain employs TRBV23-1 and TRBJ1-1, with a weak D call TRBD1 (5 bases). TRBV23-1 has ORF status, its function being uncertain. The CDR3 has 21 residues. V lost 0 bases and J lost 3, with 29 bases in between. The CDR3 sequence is CASSQSPFPWSRGRGDTEAFF. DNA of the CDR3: TGCGCCAGCAGTCAATCCCCCTTTCCCTGGAGTAGGGGTAGAGGGGACACTGAAGCTTTCTTT.

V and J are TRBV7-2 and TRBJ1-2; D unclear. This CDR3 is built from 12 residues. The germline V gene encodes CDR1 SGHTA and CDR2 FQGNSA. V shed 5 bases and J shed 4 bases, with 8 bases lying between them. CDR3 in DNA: TGTGCCAGCAGCCTGAACACCTATGGCTACACCTTC. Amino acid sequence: CASSLNTYGYTF. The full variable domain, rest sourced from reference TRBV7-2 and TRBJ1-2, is GAGVSQSPSNKVTEKGKDVELRCDPISGHTALYWYRQSLGQGLEFLIYFQGNSAPDKSGLPSDRFSAERTGGSVSTLTIQRTQQEDSAVYLCASSLNTYGYTFGSGTRLTVV.

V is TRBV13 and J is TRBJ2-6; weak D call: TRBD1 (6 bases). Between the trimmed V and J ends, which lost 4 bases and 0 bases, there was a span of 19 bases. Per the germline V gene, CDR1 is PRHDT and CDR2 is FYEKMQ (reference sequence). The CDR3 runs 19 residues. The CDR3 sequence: CASSSTQGSSPSGANVLTF. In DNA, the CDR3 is TGTGCCAGCAGCTCAACTCAGGGGTCGTCCCCCTCTGGGGCCAACGTCCTGACTTTC.

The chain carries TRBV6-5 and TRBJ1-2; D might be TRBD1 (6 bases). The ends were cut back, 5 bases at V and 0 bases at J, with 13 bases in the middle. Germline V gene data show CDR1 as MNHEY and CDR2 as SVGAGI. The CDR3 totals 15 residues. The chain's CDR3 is CASSPNRASNYGYTF. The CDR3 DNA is TGTGCCAGCAGTCCGAACAGGGCGTCTAACTATGGCTACACCTTC.

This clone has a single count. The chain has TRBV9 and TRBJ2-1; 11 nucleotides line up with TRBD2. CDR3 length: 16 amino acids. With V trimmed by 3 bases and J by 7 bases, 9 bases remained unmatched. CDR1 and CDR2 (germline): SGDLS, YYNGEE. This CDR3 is CASSAKTSGVLNEQFF. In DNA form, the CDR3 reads TGTGCCAGCAGCGCAAAGACTAGCGGGGTTTTGAATGAGCAGTTCTTC. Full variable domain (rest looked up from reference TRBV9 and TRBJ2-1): DSGVTQTPKHLITATGQRVTLRCSPRSGDLSVYWYQQSLDQGLQFLIQYYNGEERAKGNILERFSAQQFPDLHSELNLSSLELGDSALYFCASSAKTSGVLNEQFFGPGTRLTVL.

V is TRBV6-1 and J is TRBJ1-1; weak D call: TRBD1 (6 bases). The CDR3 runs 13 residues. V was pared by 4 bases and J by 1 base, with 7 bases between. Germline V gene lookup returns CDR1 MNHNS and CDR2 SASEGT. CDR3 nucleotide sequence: TGTGCCAGCAGTGCGGACAGGAACACTGAAGCTTTCTTT. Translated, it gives CASSADRNTEAFF.

Written as DNA, the CDR3 is TGTGCCAGCACCGCAGACAGGCGAGCCAAAAACATTCAGTACTTC. Translating it yields CASTADRRAKNIQYF. The rearrangement joins TRBV6-5 to TRBJ2-4; TRBD1 is a possible D gene (6 bases). V lost 7 bases, J lost 0 bases, and 13 bases lay in between. Germline V gene lookup returns CDR1 MNHEY and CDR2 SVGAGI. CDR3 length: 15 amino acids.

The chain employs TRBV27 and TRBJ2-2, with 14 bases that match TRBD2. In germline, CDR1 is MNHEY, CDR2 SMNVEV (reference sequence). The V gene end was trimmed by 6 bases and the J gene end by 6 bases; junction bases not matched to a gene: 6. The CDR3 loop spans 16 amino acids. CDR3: CASSAGTSGRPGELFF. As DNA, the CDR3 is TGTGCCAGCAGCGCCGGGACTAGCGGGAGACCCGGGGAGCTGTTTTTT.

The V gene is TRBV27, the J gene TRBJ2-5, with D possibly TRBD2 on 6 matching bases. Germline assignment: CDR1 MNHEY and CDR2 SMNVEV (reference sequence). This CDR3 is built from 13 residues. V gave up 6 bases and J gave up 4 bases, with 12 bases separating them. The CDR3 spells CASSPGVGETQYF. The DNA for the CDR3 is TGTGCCAGCAGCCCGGGGGTCGGAGAGACCCAGTACTTC.

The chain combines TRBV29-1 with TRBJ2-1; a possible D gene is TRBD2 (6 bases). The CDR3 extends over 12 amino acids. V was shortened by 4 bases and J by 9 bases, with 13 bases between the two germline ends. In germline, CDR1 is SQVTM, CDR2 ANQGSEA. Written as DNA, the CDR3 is TGCAGCGTTGCTGAGACTAGAAGTGAGCAGTTCTTC. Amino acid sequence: CSVAETRSEQFF.

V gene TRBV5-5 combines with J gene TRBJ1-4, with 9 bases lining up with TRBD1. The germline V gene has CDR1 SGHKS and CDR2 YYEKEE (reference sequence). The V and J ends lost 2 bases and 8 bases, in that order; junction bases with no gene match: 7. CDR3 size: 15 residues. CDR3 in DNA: TGTGCCAGCAGCTTAGTGGGGACAGGGAAAGAAAAACTGTTTTTT. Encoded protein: CASSLVGTGKEKLFF.

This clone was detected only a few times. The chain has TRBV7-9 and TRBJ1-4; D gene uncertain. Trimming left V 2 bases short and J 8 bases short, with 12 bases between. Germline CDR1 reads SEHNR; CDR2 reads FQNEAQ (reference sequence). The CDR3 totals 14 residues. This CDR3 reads CASSLYGSGEKLFF. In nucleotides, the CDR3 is TGTGCCAGCAGCTTATATGGGAGTGGAGAAAAACTGTTTTTT.

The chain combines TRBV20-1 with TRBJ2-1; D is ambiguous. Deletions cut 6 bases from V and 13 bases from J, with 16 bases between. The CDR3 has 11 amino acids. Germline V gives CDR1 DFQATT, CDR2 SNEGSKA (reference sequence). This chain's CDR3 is CSAQKTPLQFF. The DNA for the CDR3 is TGCAGTGCGCAGAAGACACCGCTACAGTTCTTC.

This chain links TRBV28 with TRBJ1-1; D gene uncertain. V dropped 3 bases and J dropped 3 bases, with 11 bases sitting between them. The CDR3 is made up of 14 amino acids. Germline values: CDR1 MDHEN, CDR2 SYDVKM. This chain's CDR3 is CASSFLGRDTEAFF. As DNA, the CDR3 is TGTGCCAGCAGTTTTCTAGGCCGAGACACTGAAGCTTTCTTT.

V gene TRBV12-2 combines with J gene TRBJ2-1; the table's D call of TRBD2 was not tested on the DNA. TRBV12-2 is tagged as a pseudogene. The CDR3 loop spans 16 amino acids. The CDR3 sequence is CASRFHSGSPHNEQFF. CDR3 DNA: TGTGCAAGTCGCTTTCATAGCGGGAGTCCCCACAATGAGCAGTTCTTC.

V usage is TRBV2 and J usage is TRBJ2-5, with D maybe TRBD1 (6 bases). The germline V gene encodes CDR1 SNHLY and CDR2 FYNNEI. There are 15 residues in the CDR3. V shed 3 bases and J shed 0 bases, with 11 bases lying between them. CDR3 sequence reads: CASSEDRAYQETQYF. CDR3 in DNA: TGTGCCAGCAGTGAGGACAGAGCCTACCAAGAGACCCAGTACTTC.

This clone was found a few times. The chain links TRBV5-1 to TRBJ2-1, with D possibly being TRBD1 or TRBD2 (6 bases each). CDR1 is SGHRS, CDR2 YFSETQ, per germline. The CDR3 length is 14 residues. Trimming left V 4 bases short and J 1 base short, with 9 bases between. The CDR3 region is CASSGGGSYNEQFF. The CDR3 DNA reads TGCGCCAGCAGCGGAGGGGGTTCCTACAATGAGCAGTTCTTC.

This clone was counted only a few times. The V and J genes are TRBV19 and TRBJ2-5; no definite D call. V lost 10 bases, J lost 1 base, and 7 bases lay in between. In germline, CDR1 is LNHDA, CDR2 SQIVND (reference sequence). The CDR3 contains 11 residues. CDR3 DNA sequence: TGTGCCACCGGGCTCCAAGAGACCCAGTACTTC. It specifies CATGLQETQYF.

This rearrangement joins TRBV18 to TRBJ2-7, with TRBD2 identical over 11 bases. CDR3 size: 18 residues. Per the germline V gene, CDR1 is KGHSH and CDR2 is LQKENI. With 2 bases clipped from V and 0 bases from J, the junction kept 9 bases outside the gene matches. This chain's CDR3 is CASSPISGLAVISYEQYF. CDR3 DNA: TGTGCCAGCTCACCAATTTCGGGACTAGCGGTAATCTCCTACGAGCAGTACTTC.

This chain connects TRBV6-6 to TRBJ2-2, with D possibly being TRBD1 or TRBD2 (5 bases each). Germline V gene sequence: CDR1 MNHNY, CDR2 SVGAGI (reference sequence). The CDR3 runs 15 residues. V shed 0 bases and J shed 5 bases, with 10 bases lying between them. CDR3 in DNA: TGTGCCAGCAGTTACTCGGCAGGGACGACCGGGGAGCTGTTTTTT. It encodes CASSYSAGTTGELFF.

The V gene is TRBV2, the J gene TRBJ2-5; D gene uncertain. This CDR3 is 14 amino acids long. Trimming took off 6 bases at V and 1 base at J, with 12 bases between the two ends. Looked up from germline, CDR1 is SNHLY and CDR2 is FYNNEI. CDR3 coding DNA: TGTGCCAGCAGGGGTGGAGACTTCCAAGAGACCCAGTACTTC. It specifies CASRGGDFQETQYF.

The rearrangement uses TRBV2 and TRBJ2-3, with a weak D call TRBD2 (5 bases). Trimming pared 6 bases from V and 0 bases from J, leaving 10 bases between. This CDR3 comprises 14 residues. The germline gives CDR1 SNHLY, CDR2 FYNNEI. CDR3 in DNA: TGTGCCAGCAGGGGAGCCCTCAGCACAGATACGCAGTATTTT. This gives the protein CASRGALSTDTQYF.

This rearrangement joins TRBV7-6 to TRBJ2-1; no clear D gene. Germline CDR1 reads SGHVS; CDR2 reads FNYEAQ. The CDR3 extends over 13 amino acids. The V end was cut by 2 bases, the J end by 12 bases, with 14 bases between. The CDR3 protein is CASSLLTASGQFF. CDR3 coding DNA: TGTGCCAGCAGCTTATTAACAGCGTCAGGGCAGTTCTTC.

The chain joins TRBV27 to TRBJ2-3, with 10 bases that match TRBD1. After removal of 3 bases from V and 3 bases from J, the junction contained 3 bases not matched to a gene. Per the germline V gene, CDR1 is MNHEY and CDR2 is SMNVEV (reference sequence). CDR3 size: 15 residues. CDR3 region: CASSFDRGRTDTQYF. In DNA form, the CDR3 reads TGTGCCAGCAGTTTTGACAGGGGGCGTACAGATACGCAGTATTTT.

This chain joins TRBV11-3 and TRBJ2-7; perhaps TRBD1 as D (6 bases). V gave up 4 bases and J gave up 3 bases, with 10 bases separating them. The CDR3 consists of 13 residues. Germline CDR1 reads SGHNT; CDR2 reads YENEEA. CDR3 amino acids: CASSSRTDYEQYF. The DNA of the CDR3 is TGTGCCAGCAGCTCCCGGACAGACTACGAGCAGTACTTC.

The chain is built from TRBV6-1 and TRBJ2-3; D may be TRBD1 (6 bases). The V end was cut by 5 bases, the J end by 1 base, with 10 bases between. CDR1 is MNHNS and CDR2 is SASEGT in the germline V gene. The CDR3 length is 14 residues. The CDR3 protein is CASSRTAGTDTQYF. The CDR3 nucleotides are TGTGCCAGCAGTAGGACAGCGGGCACAGATACGCAGTATTTT.

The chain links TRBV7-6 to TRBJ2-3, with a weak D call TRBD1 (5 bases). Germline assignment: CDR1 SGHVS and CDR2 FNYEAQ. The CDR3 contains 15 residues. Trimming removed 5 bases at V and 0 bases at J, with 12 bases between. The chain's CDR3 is CASSEDSPSTDTQYF. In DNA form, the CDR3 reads TGTGCCAGCAGCGAAGACAGCCCTAGCACAGATACGCAGTATTTT.

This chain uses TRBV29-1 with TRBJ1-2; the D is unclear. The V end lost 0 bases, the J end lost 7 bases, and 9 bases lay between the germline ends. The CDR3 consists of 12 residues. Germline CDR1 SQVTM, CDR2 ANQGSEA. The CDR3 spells CSVEDRAGGYTF. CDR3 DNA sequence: TGCAGCGTTGAAGATCGGGCTGGTGGCTACACCTTC.

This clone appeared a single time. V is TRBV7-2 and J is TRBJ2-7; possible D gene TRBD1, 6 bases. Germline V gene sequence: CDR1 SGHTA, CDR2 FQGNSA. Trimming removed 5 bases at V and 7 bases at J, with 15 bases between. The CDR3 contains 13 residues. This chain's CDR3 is CASSLIRQGEQYF. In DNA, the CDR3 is TGTGCCAGCAGCCTTATCCGCCAGGGGGAGCAGTACTTC. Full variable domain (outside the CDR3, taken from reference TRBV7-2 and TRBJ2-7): GAGVSQSPSNKVTEKGKDVELRCDPISGHTALYWYRQSLGQGLEFLIYFQGNSAPDKSGLPSDRFSAERTGGSVSTLTIQRTQQEDSAVYLCASSLIRQGEQYFGPGTRLTVT.